Following are 32 T cell receptor beta chains from one sample sequenced in a study of cytomegalovirus exposure and HLA in healthy donors (dated by TCRdb to about 2017). The library was built by means of the immunoSEQ multiplex PCR assay. TCRdb retrieved this table from immuneACCESS and kept in-frame rearrangements only. Not all clones are present; in checked studies, unresolved V genes account for under half, and no reason is known for the remainder. Here the sample has 150,000 to 200,000 clones; 84% occur a single time. Clones ranked in the top ten supply roughly 10% of the sample. The specimen was PBMCs. Receptors originate from a man in his thirties or forties in good health and CMV-seropositive.

As for this clone: Sequence at one end of the junction differs from germline and may be a read error. The chain joins TRBV7-9 to TRBJ2-1; weak D call: TRBD1 (6 bases). This CDR3 has 16 amino acids. The germline gives CDR1 SEHNR, CDR2 FQNEAQ (reference sequence). The CDR3 sequence is CASSLSRGEQSGQWVF. CDR3 DNA: TGTGCCAGCAGCTTAAGCAGGGGCGAACAATCGGGGCAATGGGTCTTC.

This chain joins TRBV19 and TRBJ1-5; TRBD1 agrees at 12 bases. The trim removed 5 bases at V and 2 bases at J, leaving 7 bases unmatched. CDR3 length: 17 amino acids. The V gene's germline CDR1 is LNHDA and CDR2 SQIVND (reference sequence). Written as DNA, the CDR3 is TGTGCCAGTAGTCCCCGGGACAGGGGGCTTGGCAATCAGCCCCAGCATTTT. It is translated as CASSPRDRGLGNQPQHF. Looking up the rest from reference TRBV19 and TRBJ1-5 gives the full variable domain: DGGITQSPKYLFRKEGQNVTLSCEQNLNHDAMYWYRQDPGQGLRLIYYSQIVNDFQKGDIAEGYSVSREKKESFPLTVTSAQKNPTAFYLCASSPRDRGLGNQPQHFGDGTRLSIL.

The chain is built from TRBV6-6 and TRBJ1-4, with 7 bases lining up with TRBD1. CDR3 length equals 15 residues. Looked up from germline, CDR1 is MNHNY and CDR2 is SVGAGI (reference sequence). V was pared by 7 bases and J by 8 bases, with 13 bases of the junction left unmatched. This CDR3 is CASTDRASGREKLFF. The CDR3 nucleotides are TGTGCCAGCACCGACAGGGCCTCTGGGAGAGAAAAACTGTTTTTT.

The rearrangement uses TRBV27 and TRBJ2-3, with D possibly matching TRBD2 (6 bases). The germline V gene has CDR1 MNHEY and CDR2 SMNVEV (reference sequence). The CDR3 totals 16 residues. The V gene lost 7 bases and the J gene lost 0 bases, with 17 bases spanning the gap. The CDR3 loop reads CASNSPAGTSTDTQYF. Written as DNA, the CDR3 is TGTGCCAGCAACTCCCCCGCGGGGACTAGCACAGATACGCAGTATTTT.

The chain employs TRBV5-6 and TRBJ2-7, with D possibly being TRBD1 (6 bases). Trimming stripped 4 bases from V and 2 bases from J, with 10 bases between. Germline V gene lookup returns CDR1 SGHDT and CDR2 YYEEEE. This CDR3 has 13 residues. CDR3 residues: CASSLPGAYEQYF. The CDR3 DNA reads as TGTGCCAGCAGCCTCCCAGGGGCCTACGAGCAGTACTTC. The entire variable domain, with the rest obtained from reference TRBV5-6 and TRBJ2-7, is as follows: DAGVTQSPTHLIKTRGQQVTLRCSPKSGHDTVSWYQQALGQGPQFIFQYYEEEERQRGNFPDRFSGHQFPNYSSELNVNALLLGDSALYLCASSLPGAYEQYFGPGTRLTVT.

The count of this clone is one. CDR3 loop: CASAAGGSYNEQFF. CDR3 bases: TGTGCCAGCGCTGCGGGAGGATCCTACAATGAGCAGTTCTTC. The chain employs TRBV6-1 and TRBJ2-1, with TRBD2 identical over 8 bases. The CDR3 totals 14 residues. Losses at the gene ends were 8 bases for V and 1 base for J; bases not matched to a gene: 4. Germline V gene sequence: CDR1 MNHNS, CDR2 SASEGT.

The chain employs TRBV30 and TRBJ1-2; a possible D gene is TRBD1 (6 bases). This CDR3 is built from 17 residues. Germline CDR1 reads GTSNPN; CDR2 reads SVGIG (reference sequence). Trimming cost V 0 bases and J 4 bases, with 21 bases left between them. The CDR3 sequence: CAWSVRRGATFVYGYTF. Here the CDR3 DNA reads TGTGCCTGGAGTGTACGCAGGGGTGCCACCTTCGTCTATGGCTACACCTTC. Variable domain in full (rest from reference TRBV30 and TRBJ1-2): SQTIHQWPATLVQPVGSPLSLECTVEGTSNPNLYWYRQAAGRGLQLLFYSVGIGQISSEVPQNLSASRPQDRQFILSSKKLLLSDSGFYLCAWSVRRGATFVYGYTFGSGTRLTVV.

The chain couples TRBV11-2 to TRBJ2-7, with 7 bases matching TRBD2. Unmatched junction bases numbered 5, after V lost 0 bases and J lost 0 bases. The V gene's germline CDR1 is SGHAT and CDR2 FQNNGV. This CDR3 spans 16 amino acids. The CDR3 DNA follows: TGTGCCAGCAGCTTAGAGGTGGGAGGGCCCTCCTACGAGCAGTACTTC. Protein: CASSLEVGGPSYEQYF.

This chain joins TRBV29-1 and TRBJ2-5; 12 bases align to TRBD2. J lost 1 base, V lost 1 base, and 10 bases had no gene match. CDR1 is SQVTM and CDR2 is ANQGSEA in the germline V gene. CDR3 size: 18 residues. DNA for the CDR3: TGCAGCGTTGAAGTCCTTCGGGCTAGCGGGAGGGCCCAAGAGACCCAGTACTTC. Translation: CSVEVLRASGRAQETQYF.

This chain joins TRBV19 and TRBJ2-7; 8 bases align to TRBD2. There are 14 residues in the CDR3. With V trimmed by 7 bases and J by 6 bases, 11 bases remained unmatched. Germline lookup yields CDR1 LNHDA and CDR2 SQIVND (reference sequence). The CDR3 loop is CASTPGGNRGEQYF. CDR3 DNA sequence: TGTGCCAGTACGCCGGGGGGGAATAGGGGCGAGCAGTACTTC.

The rearrangement joins TRBV5-4 to TRBJ2-4; 7 bases are a match to TRBD1. Trimming at V came to 3 bases and at J to 1 base, leaving 7 bases not matched to a gene. The germline CDR1 and CDR2 sequences are SGHNT and YYREEE (reference sequence). The CDR3 is 16 residues long. This chain's CDR3 is CASSWPGGDAKNIQYF. The CDR3 nucleotides read TGTGCCAGCAGCTGGCCAGGGGGTGATGCCAAAAACATTCAGTACTTC.

The sample holds a few counts of this clone. The chain recombines TRBV28 with TRBJ1-5, with TRBD1 matching 8 bases. Unmatched junction bases numbered 6, after V lost 3 bases and J lost 2 bases. The germline gives CDR1 MDHEN, CDR2 SYDVKM. The CDR3 is 16 amino acids. CDR3 loop: CASSFSQGDGNQPQHF. DNA for the CDR3: TGTGCCAGCAGTTTCTCACAGGGGGATGGCAATCAGCCCCAGCATTTT.

This clone has only one observation. The CDR3 nucleotides read TGTGCCAGCAGTCTCGACAGGGAAAGACACGGCTACACCTTC. Protein sequence: CASSLDRERHGYTF. V usage is TRBV7-2 and J usage is TRBJ1-2, with 7 positions matching TRBD1. Germline assignment: CDR1 SGHTA and CDR2 FQGNSA. The CDR3 runs 14 residues. After removal of 6 bases from V and 8 bases from J, the junction contained 12 bases not matched to a gene. Full variable domain (missing parts from reference TRBV7-2 and TRBJ1-2): GAGVSQSPSNKVTEKGKDVELRCDPISGHTALYWYRQSLGQGLEFLIYFQGNSAPDKSGLPSDRFSAERTGGSVSTLTIQRTQQEDSAVYLCASSLDRERHGYTFGSGTRLTVV.

J is TRBJ2-5 and V is TRBV5-1, with D maybe TRBD2 (5 bases). Germline loops: CDR1 SGHRS, CDR2 YFSETQ. The germline V and J ends were trimmed by 1 base and 5 bases, with 18 bases remaining between them. The CDR3 runs 16 residues. As DNA, the CDR3 is TGCGCCAGCAGCTTGCGAGAGGGCAGCTCCGGTGAGACCCAGTACTTC. Translated: CASSLREGSSGETQYF.

Only a few counts were recorded for this clone. The chain is built from TRBV30 and TRBJ2-7; 11 bases agree with TRBD1. The CDR3 is made up of 16 amino acids. V trimming: 2 bases; J trimming: 5 bases; junction bases outside the gene matches: 11. Germline CDR1 reads GTSNPN; CDR2 reads SVGIG (reference sequence). CDR3 sequence (DNA): TGTGCCTGGAGTCCAAAATGGACAGGGGGCTCTCACGAGCAGTACTTC. It encodes CAWSPKWTGGSHEQYF.

V and J are TRBV21-1 and TRBJ2-1; the table's TRBD2 call for D was not verified on the DNA. TRBV21-1 is assigned pseudogene status. CDR3 length equals 14 residues. Here the CDR3 DNA reads TGTGCCAGCGATAGCGGGAGGAACTCCAATGAGCAGTTCTTC. Amino acid sequence: CASDSGRNSNEQFF.

The chain is built from TRBV6-5 and TRBJ1-2; D perhaps matches TRBD1 (5 bases). Germline loops: CDR1 MNHEY, CDR2 SVGAGI. Trimming left V 0 bases short and J 6 bases short, with 8 bases between. CDR3 length: 13 residues. The CDR3 bases are TGTGCCAGCAGTTACTCCCAGGGCCATGGCTACACCTTC. Translation: CASSYSQGHGYTF.

The chain uses TRBV5-1 and TRBJ2-6, with D unresolved. CDR1 and CDR2 from the germline V gene are SGHRS and YFSETQ. The length of the CDR3 is 15 residues. V lost 0 bases and J lost 1, with 5 bases in between. The CDR3 spells CASSLEASGANVLTF. The CDR3 DNA reads TGCGCCAGCAGCTTGGAAGCTTCTGGGGCCAACGTCCTGACTTTC.

This chain connects TRBV27 to TRBJ2-3; D is uncertain. This CDR3 has 16 residues. Germline CDR1 MNHEY, CDR2 SMNVEV (reference sequence). V dropped 5 bases and J dropped 0 bases, with 15 bases sitting between them. The DNA of the CDR3 is TGTGCCAGCAGTAGCTTAGGCGGTCCTAGCACAGATACGCAGTATTTT. Encoded protein: CASSSLGGPSTDTQYF.

The chain couples TRBV7-6 to TRBJ2-2; D is perhaps TRBD2 (5 bases). V lost 4 bases and J lost 5, with 14 bases in between. CDR3 length: 15 residues. Looked up from germline, CDR1 is SGHVS and CDR2 is FNYEAQ. CDR3 bases: TGTGCCAGCAGCTCGGACTTCTTAGGAACCGGGGAGCTGTTTTTT. It yields the protein CASSSDFLGTGELFF.

The CDR3 nucleotides are TGTGCCAGCACCGAAGCAGGGGAGTCCTACGAGCAGTACTTC. This codes for CASTEAGESYEQYF. The rearrangement links TRBV6-6 to TRBJ2-7, with TRBD1 as a possible D gene (6 bases). CDR3 length: 14 residues. CDR1 MNHNY and CDR2 SVGAGI come from the germline V gene (reference sequence). The V and J ends lost 7 bases and 1 base respectively, with 14 bases between them.

V usage is TRBV10-1 and J usage is TRBJ2-1; 11 bases fit TRBD2. CDR3 length: 15 residues. After removal of 3 bases from V and 8 bases from J, the junction contained 6 bases not matched to a gene. Germline CDR1 reads WNHNN; CDR2 reads SYGVQD (reference sequence). The chain's CDR3 is CASSDSGRGSDEQFF. Written as DNA, the CDR3 is TGCGCCAGCAGTGATAGCGGGAGGGGTTCGGATGAGCAGTTCTTC.

The V call is TRBV27, the J call TRBJ2-5; D uncertain. CDR1 MNHEY and CDR2 SMNVEV come from the germline V gene (reference sequence). CDR3 length: 13 amino acids. Deletions cut 9 bases from V and 5 bases from J, with 16 bases between. CDR3 nucleotide sequence: TGTGCCAGTCAAGCGAGTTTCGGGGAGACCCAGTACTTC. It encodes CASQASFGETQYF.

This sequence joins TRBV28 and TRBJ2-7; 10 bases are a match to TRBD1. This CDR3 has 20 residues. Germline V gene data show CDR1 as MDHEN and CDR2 as SYDVKM. With 3 bases clipped from V and 4 bases from J, the junction kept 21 bases outside the gene matches. The CDR3 region has the DNA TGTGCCAGCAGTTTGGATACGGAAGGGATAAACCGGGACAGGGGATACGAGCAGTACTTC. Protein product: CASSLDTEGINRDRGYEQYF.

This clone occurred once. The rearrangement links TRBV11-1 to TRBJ2-7, with 9 bases that match TRBD1. The V and J ends lost 5 bases and 6 bases, in that order; junction bases with no gene match: 8. Germline lookup yields CDR1 SGHAT and CDR2 FQDESV (reference sequence). This CDR3 contains 14 residues. CDR3: CASSQRQGGIEQYF. Here the CDR3 DNA reads TGTGCCAGCAGCCAGAGACAGGGGGGAATCGAGCAGTACTTC.

The chain is built from TRBV11-2 and TRBJ2-5; TRBD2 matches at 12 bases. Germline V gene sequence: CDR1 SGHAT, CDR2 FQNNGV. This CDR3 is built from 14 residues. The V gene end was trimmed by 4 bases and the J gene end by 9 bases; junction bases not matched to a gene: 6. For the CDR3, the DNA is TGTGCCAGCAGCTCGACTAGCGGGAGTTATGCCCAGTACTTC. This translates into CASSSTSGSYAQYF.

V is TRBV5-1 and J is TRBJ2-1, with 12 bases lining up with TRBD2. The germline V gene has CDR1 SGHRS and CDR2 YFSETQ. J lost 10 bases, V lost 0 bases, and 11 bases had no gene match. The CDR3 totals 17 residues. In DNA form, the CDR3 reads TGCGCCAGCAGCTTGGTTCTAGCGGGGGGGCCCGGTGTCGAGCAGTTCTTC. This gives the protein CASSLVLAGGPGVEQFF.

The chain is built from TRBV9 and TRBJ2-5; 7 bases align to TRBD2. The V segment lost 0 bases and the J segment 5 bases; nucleotides outside the gene matches: 13. Per the germline V gene, CDR1 is SGDLS and CDR2 is YYNGEE. There are 17 residues in the CDR3. In DNA form, the CDR3 reads TGTGCCAGCAGCGTAGATGGGAGCGGGGTCCTCCTCGAGACCCAGTACTTC. Protein product: CASSVDGSGVLLETQYF. The variable domain in full, with the rest retrieved from reference TRBV9 and TRBJ2-5, is DSGVTQTPKHLITATGQRVTLRCSPRSGDLSVYWYQQSLDQGLQFLIQYYNGEERAKGNILERFSAQQFPDLHSELNLSSLELGDSALYFCASSVDGSGVLLETQYFGPGTRLLVL.

This rearrangement joins TRBV7-2 to TRBJ2-2, with D possibly being TRBD1 (5 bases). There are 14 residues in the CDR3. Germline loops: CDR1 SGHTA, CDR2 FQGNSA. Trimming stripped 5 bases from V and 2 bases from J, with 9 bases between. The CDR3 region has the DNA TGTGCCAGCAGCCACGGACAAAACACCGGGGAGCTGTTTTTT. It codes for CASSHGQNTGELFF.

This sequence joins TRBV6-6 and TRBJ2-3, with D possibly matching TRBD2 (7 bases). The V end lost 6 bases, the J end lost 3 bases, and 13 bases lay between the germline ends. CDR1 is MNHNY, CDR2 SVGAGI, per germline (reference sequence). CDR3 length equals 14 residues. The CDR3 spells CASSVGGGTDTQYF. The CDR3, as DNA: TGTGCCAGCAGCGTAGGGGGGGGGACAGATACGCAGTATTTT.

This chain uses TRBV28 with TRBJ1-5; 9 bases are a match to TRBD1. Germline V gene data show CDR1 as MDHEN and CDR2 as SYDVKM. The J segment lost 4 bases and the V segment lost 6 bases, leaving 13 bases of the junction unmatched. This CDR3 has 17 amino acids. CDR3 nucleotides: TGTGCCAGCAGCCCTCCCGACGCGGACAGGGGAAATCAGCCCCAGCATTTT. Its translation: CASSPPDADRGNQPQHF.

The chain links TRBV29-1 to TRBJ2-5, with 7 bases aligning to TRBD2. CDR1 is SQVTM and CDR2 is ANQGSEA in the germline V gene. The CDR3 is 14 amino acids. Trimming cost V 4 bases and J 5 bases; bases outside gene matches: 10. The chain's CDR3 is CSVVLGGEGETQYF. The CDR3 DNA sequence: TGCAGCGTTGTACTGGGAGGGGAAGGGGAGACCCAGTACTTC.